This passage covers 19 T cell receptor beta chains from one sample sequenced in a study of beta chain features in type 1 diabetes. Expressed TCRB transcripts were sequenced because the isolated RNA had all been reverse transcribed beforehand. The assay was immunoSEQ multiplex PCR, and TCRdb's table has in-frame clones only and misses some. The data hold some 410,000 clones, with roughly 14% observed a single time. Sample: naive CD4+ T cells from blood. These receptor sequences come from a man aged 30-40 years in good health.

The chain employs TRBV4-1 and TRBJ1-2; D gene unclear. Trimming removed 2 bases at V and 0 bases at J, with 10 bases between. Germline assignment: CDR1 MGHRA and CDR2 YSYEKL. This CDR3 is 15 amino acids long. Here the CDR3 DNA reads TGCGCCAGCAGCCAAAACTCCCTGACTAACTATGGCTACACCTTC. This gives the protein CASSQNSLTNYGYTF.

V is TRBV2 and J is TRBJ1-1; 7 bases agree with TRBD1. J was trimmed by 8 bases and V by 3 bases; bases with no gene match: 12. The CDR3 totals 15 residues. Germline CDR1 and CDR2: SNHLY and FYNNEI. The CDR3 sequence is CASSDVGKTGSEAFF. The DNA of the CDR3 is TGTGCCAGCAGTGATGTAGGGAAGACAGGGAGCGAAGCTTTCTTT.

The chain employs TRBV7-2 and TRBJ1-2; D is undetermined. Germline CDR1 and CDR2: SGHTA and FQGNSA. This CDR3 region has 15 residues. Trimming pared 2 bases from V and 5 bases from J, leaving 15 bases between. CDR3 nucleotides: TGTGCCAGCAGCTTATCGTCGGGATTTGGGTATGGCTACACCTTC. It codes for CASSLSSGFGYGYTF.

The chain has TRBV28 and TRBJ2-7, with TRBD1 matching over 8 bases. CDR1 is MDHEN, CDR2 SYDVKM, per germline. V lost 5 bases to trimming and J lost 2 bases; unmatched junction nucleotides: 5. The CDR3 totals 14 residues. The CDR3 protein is CASSKTGVPYEQYV. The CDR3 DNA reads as TGTGCCAGCAGTAAGACAGGGGTGCCCTACGAGCAGTACGTC.

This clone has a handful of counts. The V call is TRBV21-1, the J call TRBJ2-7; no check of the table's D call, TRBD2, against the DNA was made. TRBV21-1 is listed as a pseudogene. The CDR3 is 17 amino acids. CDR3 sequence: CASSKTQREGRWYEQYV. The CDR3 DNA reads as TGTGCCAGCAGCAAAACCCAGCGGGAGGGCCGATGGTACGAGCAGTACGTC.

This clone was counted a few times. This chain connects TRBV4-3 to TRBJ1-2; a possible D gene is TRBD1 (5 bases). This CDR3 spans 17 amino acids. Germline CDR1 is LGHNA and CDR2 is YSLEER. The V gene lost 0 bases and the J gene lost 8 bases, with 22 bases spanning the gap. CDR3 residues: CASSQDPQRGGERGYTF. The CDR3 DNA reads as TGCGCCAGCAGCCAAGATCCGCAGAGGGGTGGTGAGCGAGGCTACACCTTC.

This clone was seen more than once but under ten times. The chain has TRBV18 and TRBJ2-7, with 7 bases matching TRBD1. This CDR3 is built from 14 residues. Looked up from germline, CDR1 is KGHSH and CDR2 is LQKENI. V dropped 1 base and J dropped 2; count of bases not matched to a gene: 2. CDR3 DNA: TGTGCCAGCTCACCACGGCAGGGGGCCTACGAGCAGTACGTC. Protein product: CASSPRQGAYEQYV.

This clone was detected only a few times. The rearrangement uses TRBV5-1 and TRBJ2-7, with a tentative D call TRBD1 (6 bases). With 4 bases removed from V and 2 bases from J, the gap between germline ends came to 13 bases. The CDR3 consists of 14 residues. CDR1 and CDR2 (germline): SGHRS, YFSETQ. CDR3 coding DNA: TGCGCCAGCAGCACTGGACAGTTTACCTACGAGCAGTACTTC. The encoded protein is CASSTGQFTYEQYF.

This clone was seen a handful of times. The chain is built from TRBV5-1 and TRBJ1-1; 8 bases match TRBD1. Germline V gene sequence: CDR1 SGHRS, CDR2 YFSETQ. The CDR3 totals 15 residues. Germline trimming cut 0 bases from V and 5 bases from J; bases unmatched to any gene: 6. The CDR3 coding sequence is TGCGCCAGCAGCTTGGATACAGGGGGTGGGACTGAAGCTTTCTTT. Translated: CASSLDTGGGTEAFF.

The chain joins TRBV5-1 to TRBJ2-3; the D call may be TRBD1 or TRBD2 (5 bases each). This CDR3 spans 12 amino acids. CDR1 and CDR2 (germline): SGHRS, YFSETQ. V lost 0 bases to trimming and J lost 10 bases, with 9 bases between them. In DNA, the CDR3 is TGCGCCAGCAGCTTGGATTTGGGGGCGCAGTATTTT. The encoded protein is CASSLDLGAQYF.

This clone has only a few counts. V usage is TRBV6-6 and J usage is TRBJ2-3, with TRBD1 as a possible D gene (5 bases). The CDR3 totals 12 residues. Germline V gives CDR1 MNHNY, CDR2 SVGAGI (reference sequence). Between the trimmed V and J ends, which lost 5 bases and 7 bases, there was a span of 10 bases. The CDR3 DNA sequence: TGTGCCAGCAGTCCTCAGGACAATACGCAGTATTTT. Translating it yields CASSPQDNTQYF.

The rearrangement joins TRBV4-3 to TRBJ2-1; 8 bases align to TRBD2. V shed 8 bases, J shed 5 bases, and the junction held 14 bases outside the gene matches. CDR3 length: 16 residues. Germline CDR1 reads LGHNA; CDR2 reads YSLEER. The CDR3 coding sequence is TGCGCCAGCCGTATTTTAGCCACTAGCGGTAACAATGAGCAGTTCTTC. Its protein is CASRILATSGNNEQFF.

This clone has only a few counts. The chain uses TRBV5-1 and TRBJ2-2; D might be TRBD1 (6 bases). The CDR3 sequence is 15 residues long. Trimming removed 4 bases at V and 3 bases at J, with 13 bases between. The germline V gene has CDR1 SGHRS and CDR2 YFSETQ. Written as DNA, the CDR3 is TGCGCCAGCAGCCCCGGGACACATTACACCGGGGAGCTGTTTTTT. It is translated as CASSPGTHYTGELFF.

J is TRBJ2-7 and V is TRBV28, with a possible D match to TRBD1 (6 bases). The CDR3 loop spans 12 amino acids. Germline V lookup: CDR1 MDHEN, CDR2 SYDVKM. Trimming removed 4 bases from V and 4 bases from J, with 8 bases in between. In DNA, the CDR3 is TGTGCCAGCAGTTCAGGGGTATACGAGCAGTACGTC. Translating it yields CASSSGVYEQYV.

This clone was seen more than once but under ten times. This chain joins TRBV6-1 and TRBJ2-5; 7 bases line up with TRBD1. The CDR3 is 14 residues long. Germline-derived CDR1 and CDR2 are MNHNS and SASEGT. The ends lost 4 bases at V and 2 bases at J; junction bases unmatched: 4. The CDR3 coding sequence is TGTGCCAGCAGTGTCCGGGACAGACAAGAGACCCAGTACTTC. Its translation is CASSVRDRQETQYF.

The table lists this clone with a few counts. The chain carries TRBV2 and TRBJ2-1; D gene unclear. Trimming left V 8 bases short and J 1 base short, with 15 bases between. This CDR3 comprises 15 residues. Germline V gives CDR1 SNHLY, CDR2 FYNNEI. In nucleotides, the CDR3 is TGTGCCAGCCCTCCGGCCACCCGATCCTACAATGAGCAGTTCTTC. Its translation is CASPPATRSYNEQFF.

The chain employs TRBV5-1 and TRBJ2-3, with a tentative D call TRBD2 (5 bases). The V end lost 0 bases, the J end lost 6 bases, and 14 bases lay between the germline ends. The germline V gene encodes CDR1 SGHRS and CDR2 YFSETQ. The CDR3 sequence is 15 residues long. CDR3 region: CASSLGGSNPDTQYF. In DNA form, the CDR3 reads TGCGCCAGCAGCTTGGGTGGGAGTAACCCGGATACGCAGTATTTT. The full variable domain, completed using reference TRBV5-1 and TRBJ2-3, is KAGVTQTPRYLIKTRGQQVTLSCSPISGHRSVSWYQQTPGQGLQFLFEYFSETQRNKGNFPGRFSGRQFSNSRSEMNVSTLELGDSALYLCASSLGGSNPDTQYFGPGTRLTVL.

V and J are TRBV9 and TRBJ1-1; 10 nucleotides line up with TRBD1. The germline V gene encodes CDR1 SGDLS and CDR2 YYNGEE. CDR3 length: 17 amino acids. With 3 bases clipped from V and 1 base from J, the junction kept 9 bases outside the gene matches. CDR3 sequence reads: CASSGAGTGARNTEAFF. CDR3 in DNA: TGTGCCAGCAGCGGAGCCGGGACAGGGGCCAGGAACACTGAAGCTTTCTTT.

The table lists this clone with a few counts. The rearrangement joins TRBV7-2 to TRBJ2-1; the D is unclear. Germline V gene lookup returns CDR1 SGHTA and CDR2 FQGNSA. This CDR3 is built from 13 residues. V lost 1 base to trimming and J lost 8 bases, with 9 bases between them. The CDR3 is CASSLDYRDEQFF. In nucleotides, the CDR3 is TGTGCCAGCAGCTTAGACTATCGGGATGAGCAGTTCTTC. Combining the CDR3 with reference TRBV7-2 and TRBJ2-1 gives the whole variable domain GAGVSQSPSNKVTEKGKDVELRCDPISGHTALYWYRQSLGQGLEFLIYFQGNSAPDKSGLPSDRFSAERTGGSVSTLTIQRTQQEDSAVYLCASSLDYRDEQFFGPGTRLTVL.